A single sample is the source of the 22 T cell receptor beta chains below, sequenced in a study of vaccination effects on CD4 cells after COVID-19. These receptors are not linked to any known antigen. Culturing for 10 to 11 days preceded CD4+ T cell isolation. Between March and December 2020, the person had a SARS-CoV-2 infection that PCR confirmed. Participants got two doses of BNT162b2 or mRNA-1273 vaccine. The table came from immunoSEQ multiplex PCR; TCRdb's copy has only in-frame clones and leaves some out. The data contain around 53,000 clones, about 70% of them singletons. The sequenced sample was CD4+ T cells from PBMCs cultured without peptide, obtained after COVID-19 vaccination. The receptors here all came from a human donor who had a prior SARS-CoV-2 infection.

The CDR3 protein is CASSVGYGRENEQFF. The CDR3, as DNA: TGTGCCAGCAGCGTAGGGTACGGGAGGGAGAATGAGCAGTTCTTC. The chain links TRBV9 to TRBJ2-1; the match to TRBD2 covers 8 bases. CDR1 is SGDLS, CDR2 YYNGEE, per germline. J was trimmed by 7 bases and V by 0 bases; bases with no gene match: 6. The CDR3 length is 15 residues.

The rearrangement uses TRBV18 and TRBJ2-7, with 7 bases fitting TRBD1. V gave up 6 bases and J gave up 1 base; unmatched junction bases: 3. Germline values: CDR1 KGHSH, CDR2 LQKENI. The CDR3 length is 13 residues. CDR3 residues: CASSDRVSYEQYF. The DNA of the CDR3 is TGTGCCAGCTCCGACAGGGTGTCCTACGAGCAGTACTTC.

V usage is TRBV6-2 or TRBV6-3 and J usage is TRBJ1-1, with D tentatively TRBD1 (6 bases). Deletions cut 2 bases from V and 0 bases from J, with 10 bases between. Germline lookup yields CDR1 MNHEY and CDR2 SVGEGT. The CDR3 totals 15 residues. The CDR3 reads CASSYAGAMNTEAFF. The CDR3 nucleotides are TGTGCCAGCAGTTACGCGGGGGCTATGAACACTGAAGCTTTCTTT.

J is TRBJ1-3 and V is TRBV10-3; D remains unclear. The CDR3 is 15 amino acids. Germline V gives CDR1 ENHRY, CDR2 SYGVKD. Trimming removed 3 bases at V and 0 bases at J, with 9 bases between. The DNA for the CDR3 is TGTGCCATCAGTGATACGGAAGCCTCTGGAAACACCATATATTTT. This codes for CAISDTEASGNTIYF.

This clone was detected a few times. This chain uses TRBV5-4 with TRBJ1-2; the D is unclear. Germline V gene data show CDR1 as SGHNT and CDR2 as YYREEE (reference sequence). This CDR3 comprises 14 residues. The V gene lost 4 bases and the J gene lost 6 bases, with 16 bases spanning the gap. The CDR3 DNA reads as TGTGCCAGCAGCCCGAGTTGGTGGGTGGATGGCTACACCTTC. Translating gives CASSPSWWVDGYTF.

The CDR3 loop is CASSQSLTSDSSTDTQYF. Here the CDR3 DNA reads TGCGCCAGCAGCCAATCCTTAACCTCGGACAGCAGCACAGATACGCAGTATTTT. V and J are TRBV4-1 and TRBJ2-3, with a possible D match to TRBD1 (6 bases). Germline V gene lookup returns CDR1 MGHRA and CDR2 YSYEKL. V lost 2 bases, J lost 0 bases, and 18 bases lay in between. The CDR3 extends over 18 amino acids.

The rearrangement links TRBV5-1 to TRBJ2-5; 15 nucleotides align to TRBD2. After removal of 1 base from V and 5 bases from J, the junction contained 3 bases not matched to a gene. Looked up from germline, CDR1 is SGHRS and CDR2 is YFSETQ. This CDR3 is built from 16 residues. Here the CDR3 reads CASSLYGTSGGETQYF. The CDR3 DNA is TGCGCCAGCAGCTTGTATGGGACTAGCGGGGGGGAGACCCAGTACTTC.

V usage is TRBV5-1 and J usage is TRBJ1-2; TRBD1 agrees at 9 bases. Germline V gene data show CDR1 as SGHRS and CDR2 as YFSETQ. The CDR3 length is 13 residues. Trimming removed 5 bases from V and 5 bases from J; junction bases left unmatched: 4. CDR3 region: CASRGDRDYGYTF. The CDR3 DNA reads TGCGCCAGCAGAGGGGACAGGGATTATGGCTACACCTTC.

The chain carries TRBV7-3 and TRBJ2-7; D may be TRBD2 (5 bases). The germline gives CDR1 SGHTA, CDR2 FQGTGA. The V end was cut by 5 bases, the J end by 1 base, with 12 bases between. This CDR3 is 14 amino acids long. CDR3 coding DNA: TGTGCCAGCAGCCCCGACCGGGATTCCTACGAGCAGTACTTC. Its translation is CASSPDRDSYEQYF. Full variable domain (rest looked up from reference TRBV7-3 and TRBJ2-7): GAGVSQTPSNKVTEKGKYVELRCDPISGHTALYWYRQSLGQGPEFLIYFQGTGAADDSGLPNDRFFAVRPEGSVSTLKIQRTERGDSAVYLCASSPDRDSYEQYFGPGTRLTVT.

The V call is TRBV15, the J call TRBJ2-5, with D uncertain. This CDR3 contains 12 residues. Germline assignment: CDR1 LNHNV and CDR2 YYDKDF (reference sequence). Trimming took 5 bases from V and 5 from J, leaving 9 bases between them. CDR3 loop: CATSWGIETQYF. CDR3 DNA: TGTGCCACCAGCTGGGGTATTGAGACCCAGTACTTC.

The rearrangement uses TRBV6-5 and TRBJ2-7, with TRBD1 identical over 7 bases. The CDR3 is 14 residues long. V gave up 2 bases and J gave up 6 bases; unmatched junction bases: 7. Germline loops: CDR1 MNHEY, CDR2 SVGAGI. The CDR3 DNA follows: TGTGCCAGCAGTTACCTCGGCCGGGACAGCGAGCAGTACTTC. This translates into CASSYLGRDSEQYF.

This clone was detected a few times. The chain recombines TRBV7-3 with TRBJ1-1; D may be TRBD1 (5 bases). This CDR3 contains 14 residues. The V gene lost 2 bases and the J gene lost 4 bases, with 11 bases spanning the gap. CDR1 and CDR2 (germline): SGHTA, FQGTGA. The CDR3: CASSLDSSSTEAFF. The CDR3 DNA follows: TGTGCCAGCAGCTTAGACAGTTCGTCCACTGAAGCTTTCTTT.

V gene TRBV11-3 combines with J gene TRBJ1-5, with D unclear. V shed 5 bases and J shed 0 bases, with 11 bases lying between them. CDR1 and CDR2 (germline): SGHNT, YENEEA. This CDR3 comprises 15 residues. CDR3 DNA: TGTGCCAGCAGCCCTTGTCAATGTAGCAATCAGCCCCAGCATTTT. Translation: CASSPCQCSNQPQHF.

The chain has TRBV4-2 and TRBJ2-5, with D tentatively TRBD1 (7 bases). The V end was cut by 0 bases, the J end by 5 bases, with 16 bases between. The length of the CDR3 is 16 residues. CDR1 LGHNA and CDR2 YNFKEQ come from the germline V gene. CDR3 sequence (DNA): TGTGCCAGCAGCCAAGAATTCAGGGGGGCCCAGGAGACCCAGTACTTC. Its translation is CASSQEFRGAQETQYF.

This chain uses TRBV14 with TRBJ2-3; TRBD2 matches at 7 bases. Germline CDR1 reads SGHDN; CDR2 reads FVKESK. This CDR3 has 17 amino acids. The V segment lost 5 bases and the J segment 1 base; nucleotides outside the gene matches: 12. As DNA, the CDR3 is TGTGCCAGCAGCGGTCCCTCGGGGGGAATCCGCACAGATACGCAGTATTTT. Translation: CASSGPSGGIRTDTQYF.

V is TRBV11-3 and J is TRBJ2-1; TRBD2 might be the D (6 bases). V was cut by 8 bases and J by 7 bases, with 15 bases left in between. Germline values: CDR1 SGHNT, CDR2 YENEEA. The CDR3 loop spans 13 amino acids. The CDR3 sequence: CASQRAWSNEQFF. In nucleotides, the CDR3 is TGTGCCAGCCAGCGGGCTTGGAGTAATGAGCAGTTCTTC.

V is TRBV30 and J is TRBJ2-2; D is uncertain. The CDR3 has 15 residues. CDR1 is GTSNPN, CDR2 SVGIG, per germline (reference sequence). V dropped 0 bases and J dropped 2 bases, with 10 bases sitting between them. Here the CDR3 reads CAWSVWAVNTGELFF. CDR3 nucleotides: TGTGCCTGGAGTGTATGGGCAGTAAACACCGGGGAGCTGTTTTTT.

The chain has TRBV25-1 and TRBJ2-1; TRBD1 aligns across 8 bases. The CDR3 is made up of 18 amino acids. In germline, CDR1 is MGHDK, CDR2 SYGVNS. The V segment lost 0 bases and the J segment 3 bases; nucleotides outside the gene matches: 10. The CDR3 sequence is CASSEYMFGQGYYNEQFF. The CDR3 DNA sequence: TGTGCCAGCAGTGAATATATGTTTGGACAGGGCTACTACAATGAGCAGTTCTTC.

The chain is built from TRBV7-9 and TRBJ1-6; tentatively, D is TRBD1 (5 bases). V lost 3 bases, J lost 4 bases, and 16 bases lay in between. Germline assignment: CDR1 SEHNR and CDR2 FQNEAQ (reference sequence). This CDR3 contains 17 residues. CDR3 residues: CASSLGPAPRYNSPLHF. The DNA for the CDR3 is TGTGCCAGCAGCTTGGGGCCGGCTCCGAGATATAATTCACCCCTCCACTTT.

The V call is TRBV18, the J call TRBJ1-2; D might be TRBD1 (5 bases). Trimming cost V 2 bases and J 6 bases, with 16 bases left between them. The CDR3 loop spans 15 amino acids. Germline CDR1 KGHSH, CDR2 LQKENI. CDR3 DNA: TGTGCCAGCTCACCATTCTCAGGGACGAATGATGGCTACACCTTC. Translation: CASSPFSGTNDGYTF.

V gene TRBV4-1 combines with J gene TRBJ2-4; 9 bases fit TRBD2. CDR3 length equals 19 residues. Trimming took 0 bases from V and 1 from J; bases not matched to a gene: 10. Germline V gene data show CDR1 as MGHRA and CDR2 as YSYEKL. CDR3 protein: CASSQDPLAGPGAKNIQYF. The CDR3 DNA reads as TGCGCCAGCAGCCAAGATCCACTAGCGGGCCCCGGGGCCAAAAACATTCAGTACTTC.

The CDR3 protein is CATGQVGEQFF. CDR3 in DNA: TGTGCCACCGGACAGGTAGGCGAGCAGTTCTTC. V is TRBV10-3 and J is TRBJ2-1; 7 positions match TRBD1. CDR3 length: 11 residues. CDR1 ENHRY and CDR2 SYGVKD come from the germline V gene. The V segment lost 10 bases and the J segment 10 bases; nucleotides outside the gene matches: 7.